The text below deals with one T cell receptor (beta chain). The target antigen is unknown. Attachment of unique molecular identifiers to individual cDNA molecules was performed. Each CDR3 protein gets one entry after TCRdb re-called the 5' RACE reads with MiXCR. The sample includes roughly 61,000 distinct CDR3 sequences, roughly 10% of them seen just once. This sample was included in a study of early T cells in non-severe SARS-CoV-2 infection. Study-wide context: Sequencing targeted bulk RNA from unsorted whole blood, leaving chains unpaired.

Findings and limits, study-wide: Using VDJdb, the matching emphasized anti-spike CD8 responses while missing private and CD4 specificities.

Germline values: CDR1 SEHNR, CDR2 FQNEAQ (reference sequence). This CDR3 has 16 amino acids. V was pared by 2 bases and J by 5 bases, with 8 bases of the junction left unmatched. This chain connects TRBV7-9 to TRBJ2-2; 7 positions match TRBD1. The sequencing input was whole blood. The receptor's source is an adult who was a healthcare worker with PCR-confirmed SARS-CoV-2 infection or an uninfected control (not recorded which). In DNA form, the CDR3 reads TGTGCCAGCAGCTTACCGGCGACAGGGATGACCGGGGAGCTGTTTTTT. Its protein is CASSLPATGMTGELFF.